Following are 9 T cell receptor beta chains from one sample sequenced in a study of blood T cells in healthy people across ages. Alongside a J-beta primer mix, a sample-barcoded 5' primer served in a second PCR lasting about 7 to 11 cycles. From the 5' RACE reads, TCRdb called clonotypes with MiXCR, one entry per CDR3 protein. The sample lists 900,000 to 950,000 distinct CDR3 sequences; about 28% were seen once. These records were also assigned to another study, of T cells of mothers and their children.

The sample was blood. The receptor source for this set is a woman between 40 and 50 years old in good health.

At least ten counts were recorded for this clonotype. In nucleotides, the CDR3 is TGTGCCACCAGTGATTGGGGCAGGGGAGAGTGGAGCTACACCTTC. Its translation: CATSDWGRGEWSYTF. This rearrangement joins TRBV24-1 to TRBJ1-2, with a weak D call TRBD1 (6 bases). Germline values: CDR1 KGHDR, CDR2 SFDVKD. The CDR3 covers 15 residues. V was cut by 2 bases and J by 9 bases, with 18 bases left in between.

This clonotype was observed a few times. The junction does not match germline at one end; this may be a read error. The chain has TRBV7-9 and TRBJ2-5; maybe TRBD2 (6 bases). Germline assignment: CDR1 SEHNR and CDR2 FQNEAQ (reference sequence). The CDR3 is 14 amino acids. The CDR3 DNA is TGTGCCAGCAGCCTAGCGTGGGGTGGAGAGACCCAGTACTTC. Encoded protein: CASSLAWGGETQYF.

This clonotype was seen once. V gene TRBV12-3 or TRBV12-4 combines with J gene TRBJ2-1; TRBD2 is a possible D gene (5 bases). The V end lost 4 bases, the J end lost 0 bases, and 13 bases lay between the germline ends. The CDR3 consists of 16 residues. CDR3 DNA: TGTGCCAGCAGTTCCTTAGCGATACGCTCCTACAATGAGCAGTTCTTC. Translation gives CASSSLAIRSYNEQFF.

CDR3 DNA: TGTACCATCAGTGGGGGATCCGGGACAGGGGGCTACGAGCAGTACGTC. It codes for CTISGGSGTGGYEQYV. The genes are TRBV10-3 and TRBJ2-7, with 11 bases fitting TRBD1. This CDR3 comprises 16 residues. Germline-derived CDR1 and CDR2 are ENHRY and SYGVKD.

This rearrangement joins TRBV5-1 to TRBJ1-1, with 11 bases identical to TRBD1. CDR1 is SGHRS, CDR2 YFSETQ, per germline. CDR3 size: 16 residues. The V and J ends lost 5 bases and 3 bases, in that order; junction bases with no gene match: 9. DNA for the CDR3: TGCGCCAGCAGACGGACAGGGGGCGGTTTATACACTGAAGCTTTCTTT. Translation: CASRRTGGGLYTEAFF.

At least ten counts were recorded for this clonotype. The chain has TRBV27 and TRBJ2-5, with D tentatively TRBD2 (5 bases). The CDR3 covers 12 residues. V dropped 11 bases and J dropped 5 bases, with 15 bases sitting between them. Looked up from germline, CDR1 is MNHEY and CDR2 is SMNVEV (reference sequence). The CDR3 nucleotides read TGTGCCGCCTGGAGGTTGGGCGAGACCCAGTACTTC. Its translation: CAAWRLGETQYF.

This clonotype was picked up a small number of times. V usage is TRBV12-3 or TRBV12-4 and J usage is TRBJ2-1, with no clear D. The V gene lost 2 bases and the J gene lost 5 bases, with 10 bases spanning the gap. CDR3 size: 14 residues. The CDR3 loop is CASSLFSRDNEQFF. The CDR3 coding sequence is TGTGCCAGCAGTTTATTTAGCAGAGACAATGAGCAGTTCTTC.

This clonotype was seen more than once but under ten times. The CDR3 reads CASSSVGPQHF. The CDR3 DNA follows: TGTGCCAGCAGTTCTGTCGGGCCCCAGCATTTT. V and J are TRBV12-3 or TRBV12-4 and TRBJ1-5; D uncertain. CDR3 length: 11 amino acids. The V gene lost 4 bases and the J gene lost 9 bases, with 7 bases spanning the gap.

The chain uses TRBV12-3 or TRBV12-4 and TRBJ2-7; 9 nucleotides agree with TRBD1. After removal of 7 bases from V and 2 bases from J, the junction contained 9 bases not matched to a gene. The CDR3 totals 15 residues. The CDR3 nucleotides are TGTGCCAGCACCCGTTCCGGGACAGGGACCTACGAGCAGTACTTC. It codes for CASTRSGTGTYEQYF.